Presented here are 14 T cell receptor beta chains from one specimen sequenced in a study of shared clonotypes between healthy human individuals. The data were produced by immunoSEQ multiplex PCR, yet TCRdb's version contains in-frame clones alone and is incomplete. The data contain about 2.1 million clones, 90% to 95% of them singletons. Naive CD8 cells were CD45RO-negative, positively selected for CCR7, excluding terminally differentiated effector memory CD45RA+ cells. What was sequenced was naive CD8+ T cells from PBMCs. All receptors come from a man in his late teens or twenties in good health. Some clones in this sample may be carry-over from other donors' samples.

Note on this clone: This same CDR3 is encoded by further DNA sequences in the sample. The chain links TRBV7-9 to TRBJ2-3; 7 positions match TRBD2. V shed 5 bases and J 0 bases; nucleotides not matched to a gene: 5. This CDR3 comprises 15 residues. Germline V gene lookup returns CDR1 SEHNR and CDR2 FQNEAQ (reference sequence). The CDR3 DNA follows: TGTGCCAGCAGCCCAAGCGGGATTAGCACAGATACGCAGTATTTT. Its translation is CASSPSGISTDTQYF.

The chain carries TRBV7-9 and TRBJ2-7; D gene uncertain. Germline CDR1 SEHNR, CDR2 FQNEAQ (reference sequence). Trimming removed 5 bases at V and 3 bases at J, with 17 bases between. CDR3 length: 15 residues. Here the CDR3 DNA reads TGTGCCAGCAGCGCCCAAGGCGCCAGTTACTACGAGCAGTACTTC. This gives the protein CASSAQGASYYEQYF.

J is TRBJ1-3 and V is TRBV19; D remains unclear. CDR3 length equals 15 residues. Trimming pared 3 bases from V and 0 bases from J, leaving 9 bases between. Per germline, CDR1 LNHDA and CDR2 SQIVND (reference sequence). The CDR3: CASSIGPFSGNTIYF. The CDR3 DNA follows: TGTGCCAGTAGTATTGGGCCATTCTCTGGAAACACCATATATTTT.

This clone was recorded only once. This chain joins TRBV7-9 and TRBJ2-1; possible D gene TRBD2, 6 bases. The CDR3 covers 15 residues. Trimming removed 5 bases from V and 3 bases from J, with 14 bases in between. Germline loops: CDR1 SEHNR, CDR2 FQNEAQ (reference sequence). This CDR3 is CASSLGDFFYNEQFF. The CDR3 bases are TGTGCCAGCAGCCTAGGGGACTTCTTCTACAATGAGCAGTTCTTC.

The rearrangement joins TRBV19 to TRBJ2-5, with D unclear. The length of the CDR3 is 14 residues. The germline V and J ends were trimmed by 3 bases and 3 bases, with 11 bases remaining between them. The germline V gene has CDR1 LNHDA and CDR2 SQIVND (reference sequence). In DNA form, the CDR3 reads TGTGCCAGTAGTATTGGGTTTGGGGAAGAGACCCAGTACTTC. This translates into CASSIGFGEETQYF.

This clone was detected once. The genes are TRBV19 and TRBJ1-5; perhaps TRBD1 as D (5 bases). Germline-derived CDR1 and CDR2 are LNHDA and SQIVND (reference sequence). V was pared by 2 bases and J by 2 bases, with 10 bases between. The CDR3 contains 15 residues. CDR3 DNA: TGTGCCAGTAGTATAATTAGGGACGGCAATCAGCCCCAGCATTTT. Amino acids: CASSIIRDGNQPQHF. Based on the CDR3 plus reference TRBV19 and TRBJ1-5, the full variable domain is DGGITQSPKYLFRKEGQNVTLSCEQNLNHDAMYWYRQDPGQGLRLIYYSQIVNDFQKGDIAEGYSVSREKKESFPLTVTSAQKNPTAFYLCASSIIRDGNQPQHFGDGTRLSIL.

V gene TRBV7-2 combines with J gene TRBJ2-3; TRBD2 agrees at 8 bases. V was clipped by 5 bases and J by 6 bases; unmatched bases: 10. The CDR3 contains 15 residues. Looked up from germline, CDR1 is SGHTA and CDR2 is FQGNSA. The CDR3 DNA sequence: TGTGCCAGCAGCACTAGCGGCGTGGGGGGGGATACGCAGTATTTT. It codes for CASSTSGVGGDTQYF.

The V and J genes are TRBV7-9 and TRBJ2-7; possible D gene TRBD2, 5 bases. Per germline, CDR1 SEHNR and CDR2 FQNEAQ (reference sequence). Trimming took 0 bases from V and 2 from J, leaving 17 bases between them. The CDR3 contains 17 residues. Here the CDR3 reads CASSLAALDGGPYEQYF. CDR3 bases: TGTGCCAGCAGCTTAGCAGCTTTGGACGGAGGACCCTACGAGCAGTACTTC. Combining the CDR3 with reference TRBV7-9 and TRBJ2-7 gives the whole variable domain DTGVSQNPRHKITKRGQNVTFRCDPISEHNRLYWYRQTLGQGPEFLTYFQNEAQLEKSRLLSDRFSAERPKGSFSTLEIQRTEQGDSAMYLCASSLAALDGGPYEQYFGPGTRLTVT.

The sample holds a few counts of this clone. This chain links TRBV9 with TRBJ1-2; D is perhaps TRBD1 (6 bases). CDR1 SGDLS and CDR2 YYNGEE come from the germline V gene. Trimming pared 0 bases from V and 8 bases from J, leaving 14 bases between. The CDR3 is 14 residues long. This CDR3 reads CASSVGTALGGYTF. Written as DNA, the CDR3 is TGTGCCAGCAGCGTAGGGACAGCCTTAGGAGGCTACACCTTC.

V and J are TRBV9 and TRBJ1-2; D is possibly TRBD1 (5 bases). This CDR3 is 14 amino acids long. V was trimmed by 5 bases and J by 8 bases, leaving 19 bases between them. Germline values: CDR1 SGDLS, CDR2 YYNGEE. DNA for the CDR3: TGTGCCAGCAGTGGCCCCTCGGGGGTGAGGGGCTACACCTTC. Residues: CASSGPSGVRGYTF. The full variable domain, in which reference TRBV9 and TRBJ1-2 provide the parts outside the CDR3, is DSGVTQTPKHLITATGQRVTLRCSPRSGDLSVYWYQQSLDQGLQFLIQYYNGEERAKGNILERFSAQQFPDLHSELNLSSLELGDSALYFCASSGPSGVRGYTFGSGTRLTVV.

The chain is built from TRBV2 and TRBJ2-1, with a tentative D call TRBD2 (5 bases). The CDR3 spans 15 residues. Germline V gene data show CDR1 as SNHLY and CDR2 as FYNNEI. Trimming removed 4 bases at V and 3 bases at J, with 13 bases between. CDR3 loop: CASSAWTANYNEQFF. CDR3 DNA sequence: TGTGCCAGCAGTGCATGGACTGCCAACTACAATGAGCAGTTCTTC. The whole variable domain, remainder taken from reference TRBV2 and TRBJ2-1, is EPEVTQTPSHQVTQMGQEVILRCVPISNHLYFYWYRQILGQKVEFLVSFYNNEISEKSEIFDDQFSVERPDGSNFTLKIRSTKLEDSAMYFCASSAWTANYNEQFFGPGTRLTVL.

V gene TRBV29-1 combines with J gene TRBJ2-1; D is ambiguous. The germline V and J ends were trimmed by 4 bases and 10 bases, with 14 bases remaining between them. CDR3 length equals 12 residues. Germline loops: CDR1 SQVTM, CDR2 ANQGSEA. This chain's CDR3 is CSVVSWASEQFF. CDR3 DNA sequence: TGCAGCGTTGTCTCTTGGGCGTCCGAGCAGTTCTTC.

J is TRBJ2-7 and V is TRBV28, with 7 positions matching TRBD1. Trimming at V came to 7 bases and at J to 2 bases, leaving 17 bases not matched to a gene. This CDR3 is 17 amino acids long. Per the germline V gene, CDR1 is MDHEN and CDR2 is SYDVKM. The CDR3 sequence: CASNLALGTEETYEQYF. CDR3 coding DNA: TGTGCCAGCAACCTCGCCTTGGGGACAGAGGAAACCTACGAGCAGTACTTC.

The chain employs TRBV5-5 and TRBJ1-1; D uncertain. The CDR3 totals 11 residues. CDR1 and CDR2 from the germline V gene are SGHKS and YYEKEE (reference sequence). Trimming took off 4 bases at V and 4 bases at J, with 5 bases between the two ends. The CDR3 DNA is TGTGCCAGCAGCGAATTCACTGAAGCTTTCTTT. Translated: CASSEFTEAFF.